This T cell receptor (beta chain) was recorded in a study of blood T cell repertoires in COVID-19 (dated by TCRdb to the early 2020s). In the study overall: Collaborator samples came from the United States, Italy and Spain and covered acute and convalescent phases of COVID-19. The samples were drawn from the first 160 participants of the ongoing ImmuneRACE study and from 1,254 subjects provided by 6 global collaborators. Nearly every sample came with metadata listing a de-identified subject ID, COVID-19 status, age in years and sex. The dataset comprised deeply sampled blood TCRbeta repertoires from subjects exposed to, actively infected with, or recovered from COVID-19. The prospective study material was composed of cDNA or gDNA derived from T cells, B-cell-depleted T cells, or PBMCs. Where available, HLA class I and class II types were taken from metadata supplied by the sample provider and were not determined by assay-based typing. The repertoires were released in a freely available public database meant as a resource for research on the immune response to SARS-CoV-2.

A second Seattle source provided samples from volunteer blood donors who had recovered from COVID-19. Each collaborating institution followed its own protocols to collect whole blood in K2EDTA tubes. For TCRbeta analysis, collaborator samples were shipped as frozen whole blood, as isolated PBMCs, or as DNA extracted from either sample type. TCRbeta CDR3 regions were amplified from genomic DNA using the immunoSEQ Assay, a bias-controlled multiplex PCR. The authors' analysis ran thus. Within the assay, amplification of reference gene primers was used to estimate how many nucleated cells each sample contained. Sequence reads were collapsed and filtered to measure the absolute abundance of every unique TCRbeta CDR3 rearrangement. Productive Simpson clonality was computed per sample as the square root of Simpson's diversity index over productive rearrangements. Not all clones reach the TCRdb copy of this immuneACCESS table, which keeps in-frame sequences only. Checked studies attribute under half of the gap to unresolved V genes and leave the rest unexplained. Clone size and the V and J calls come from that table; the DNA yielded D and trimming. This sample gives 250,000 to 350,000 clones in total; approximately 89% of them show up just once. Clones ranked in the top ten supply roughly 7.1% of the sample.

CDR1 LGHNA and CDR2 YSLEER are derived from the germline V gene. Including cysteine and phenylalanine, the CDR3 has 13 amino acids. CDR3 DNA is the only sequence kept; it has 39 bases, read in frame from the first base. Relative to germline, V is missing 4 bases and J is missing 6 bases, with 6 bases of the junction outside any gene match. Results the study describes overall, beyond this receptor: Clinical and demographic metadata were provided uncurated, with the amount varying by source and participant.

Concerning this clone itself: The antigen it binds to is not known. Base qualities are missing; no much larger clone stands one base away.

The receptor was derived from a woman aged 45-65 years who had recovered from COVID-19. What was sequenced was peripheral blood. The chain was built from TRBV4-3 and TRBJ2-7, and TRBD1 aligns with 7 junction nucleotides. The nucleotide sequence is TGCGCCAGCAGCCGCGGACAGGCCACCGAGCAGTACTTC. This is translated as CASSRGQATEQYF.